The 24 T cell receptor beta chains reported below all come from one sample, sequenced in a study of tumor-infiltrating lymphocytes in primary liver carcinoma. Investigators took RNA and DNA out together from roughly 18-30 mg of unsorted bulk tissue. With a constant-region primer, TCR beta cDNA was made from 400 to 550 ng of total RNA. Amplification in three nested multiplex PCR rounds with slightly modified ARM-PCR gave rise to TCR beta libraries. A C-beta reverse primer and TRBV1-TRBV30 forward primers served in each of the first two PCR rounds, at around 10 cycles apiece. TCRdb fed the multiplex PCR reads into MiXCR, producing one record per CDR3 protein. Here the sample spans over 35,000 distinct CDR3 sequences, just under 75% being singletons. The sequenced material came from liver tumor tissue from sampling region 4. The subset: tumor region T4, right-lateral pole. The receptors were sampled from a man between 40 and 49 years old with primary liver carcinoma and hepatitis B virus infection.

The chain employs TRBV4-2 and TRBJ1-5, with a tentative D call TRBD1 (6 bases). Germline V gene lookup returns CDR1 LGHNA and CDR2 YNFKEQ. The CDR3 extends over 16 amino acids. Trimming took 5 bases from V and 3 from J, leaving 17 bases between them. CDR3 region: CASSDAAGADNQPQHF. Written as DNA, the CDR3 is TGTGCCAGCAGCGATGCGGCGGGGGCAGACAATCAGCCCCAGCATTTT.

This clonotype is termed medium-sized. The chain carries TRBV5-1 and TRBJ2-3, with D hard to call. This CDR3 has 16 amino acids. Germline values: CDR1 SGHRS, CDR2 YFSETQ. V was cut by 1 base and J by 0 bases, with 12 bases left in between. For the CDR3, the DNA is TGCGCCAGCAGCTTGAACGGCCGTGCTAGCACAGATACGCAGTATTTT. Protein sequence: CASSLNGRASTDTQYF. The whole variable domain, remainder taken from reference TRBV5-1 and TRBJ2-3, is KAGVTQTPRYLIKTRGQQVTLSCSPISGHRSVSWYQQTPGQGLQFLFEYFSETQRNKGNFPGRFSGRQFSNSRSEMNVSTLELGDSALYLCASSLNGRASTDTQYFGPGTRLTVL.

Regarding this clonotype: One junction end disagrees with the germline gene, perhaps due to a read error. The chain joins TRBV25-1 to TRBJ1-5; 7 bases line up with TRBD1. Germline V CDR1 and CDR2: MGHDK, SYGVNS. The CDR3 is 15 amino acids. Written as DNA, the CDR3 is TGTACCAGCATTACCCGGGAGACAGGGAGTCAGCCCCAGCATTTC. It codes for CTSITRETGSQPQHF.

The genes are TRBV29-1 and TRBJ1-2; D remains ambiguous. The CDR3 runs 11 residues. The V end lost 6 bases, the J end lost 9 bases, and 14 bases lay between the germline ends. In germline, CDR1 is SQVTM, CDR2 ANQGSEA. The CDR3 nucleotides read TGCAGCGTGATCGGGCATGGCAGCTACACCTTC. Translating it yields CSVIGHGSYTF.

This clonotype was recorded a few times. Sequence at one end of the junction differs from germline and may be a read error. V is TRBV11-1 and J is TRBJ1-6; possible D gene TRBD1, 5 bases. Per germline, CDR1 SGHAT and CDR2 FQDESV (reference sequence). There are 13 residues in the CDR3. The CDR3 sequence is CASSRTLVSPLQF. CDR3 in DNA: TGTGCCAGCAGCCGGACACTAGTCTCACCCCTCCAATTT. Full variable domain (outside the CDR3, taken from reference TRBV11-1 and TRBJ1-6): EAEVAQSPRYKITEKSQAVAFWCDPISGHATLYWYRQILGQGPELLVQFQDESVVDDSQLPKDRFSAERLKGVDSTLKIQPAELGDSAMYLCASSRTLVSPLQFGNGTRLTVT.

V is TRBV2 and J is TRBJ1-5; D uncertain. Germline-derived CDR1 and CDR2 are SNHLY and FYNNEI. Trimming removed 4 bases from V and 2 bases from J, with 9 bases in between. This CDR3 is 14 amino acids long. The CDR3 DNA follows: TGTGCCAGCAGTGCGGTAGGGTGCAATCAGCCCCAGCATTTT. Translated, it gives CASSAVGCNQPQHF.

In regard to this clonotype: This CDR3 fails to terminate in the conserved phenylalanine or tryptophan, so it likely reflects a read error. V usage is TRBV28 and J usage is TRBJ2-5; 9 positions match TRBD1. The CDR3 is made up of 15 amino acids. V trimming: 10 bases; J trimming: 4 bases; junction bases outside the gene matches: 13. Germline V gene data show CDR1 as MDHEN and CDR2 as SYDVKM. In DNA, the CDR3 is TGTGCCATCAAAACTACAGGGGGCCGGGGAGAGACCCAGTACCTC. This translates into CAIKTTGGRGETQYL.

This clonotype was recorded many times. This chain joins TRBV30 and TRBJ1-2; the D is unclear. Germline CDR1 reads GTSNPN; CDR2 reads SVGIG (reference sequence). Trimming removed 2 bases from V and 2 bases from J, with 6 bases in between. The CDR3 sequence is 12 residues long. CDR3 sequence reads: CAWSPDNYGYTF. The CDR3 nucleotides read TGTGCCTGGAGTCCGGACAACTATGGCTACACCTTC. Using reference TRBV30 and TRBJ1-2 for the parts outside the CDR3, the full variable domain is SQTIHQWPATLVQPVGSPLSLECTVEGTSNPNLYWYRQAAGRGLQLLFYSVGIGQISSEVPQNLSASRPQDRQFILSSKKLLLSDSGFYLCAWSPDNYGYTFGSGTRLTVV.

To note about this clonotype: Mismatch with germline at one junction end may stem from a read error. This rearrangement joins TRBV11-1 to TRBJ2-7; 7 bases map to TRBD1. Germline CDR1 and CDR2: SGHAT and FQDESV (reference sequence). The CDR3 contains 13 residues. CDR3 DNA sequence: TGTGTTAGCAGGGGGAAGCGATCCTACGAGCAGCACTTC. It codes for CVSRGKRSYEQHF.

Concerning this clonotype itself: An end of the junction does not agree with germline; a read error may underlie this. V is TRBV7-9 and J is TRBJ2-7; D call uncertain. Looked up from germline, CDR1 is SEHNR and CDR2 is FQNEAQ (reference sequence). CDR3 length: 12 residues. The CDR3: CARSLPSKEQYF. The CDR3 region has the DNA TGTGCCAGGAGCTTGCCCAGTAAGGAGCAGTACTTC.

This clonotype was seen a few times. This chain links TRBV18 with TRBJ1-2; no clear D gene. Germline V gene lookup returns CDR1 KGHSH and CDR2 LQKENI. The V end was cut by 2 bases, the J end by 2 bases, with 12 bases between. The CDR3 has 15 amino acids. The CDR3 DNA reads as TGTGCCAGCTCACCATTCCCATCTATCAACTATGGCTACACCTTC. This translates into CASSPFPSINYGYTF.

At least ten counts were recorded for this clonotype. This rearrangement joins TRBV7-9 to TRBJ2-3; D ambiguous. Trimming cost V 1 base and J 14 bases, with 13 bases left between them. This CDR3 spans 12 amino acids. CDR1 and CDR2 (germline): SEHNR, FQNEAQ (reference sequence). CDR3 coding DNA: TGTGCCAGCAGCTTAGTCTACCCACGGTTGTATTTT. It specifies CASSLVYPRLYF.

This clonotype was observed a few times. One end of the junction does not line up with germline, which may come from a read error. V gene TRBV10-3 combines with J gene TRBJ2-3, with D perhaps matching TRBD1 or TRBD2 (6 bases each). CDR3 length: 18 residues. The germline gives CDR1 ENHRY, CDR2 SYGVKD. CDR3 coding DNA: TGTGCCATCAGTGCATCCTCAATGACTAACGGGGGCACAGATACGCAGTATTTC. It codes for CAISASSMTNGGTDTQYF.

The count of this clonotype is one. Being one base from a much bigger clone, this may be a read error. This sequence joins TRBV20-1 and TRBJ2-5, with a weak D call TRBD1 (5 bases). CDR1 DFQATT and CDR2 SNEGSKA come from the germline V gene (reference sequence). The V gene lost 4 bases and the J gene lost 2 bases, with 14 bases spanning the gap. The CDR3 totals 14 residues. CDR3 residues: CSAKDVREQETQYF. Written as DNA, the CDR3 is TGCAGTGCTAAAGATGTCAGGGAACAAGAGACCCAGTACTTC.

Regarding this clonotype: One end of the junction is discordant with germline, which a read error may explain. The genes are TRBV5-1 and TRBJ2-7; 13 bases are a match to TRBD2. The CDR3 runs to 16 residues. CDR1 and CDR2 (germline): SGHRS, YFSETQ. CDR3 in DNA: TGCGCCAACAGCACAGGGACTAGCGGGGACATCTACGAGCAGTACTTC. Translation gives CANSTGTSGDIYEQYF.

Sample share makes this clonotype large. This chain connects TRBV7-8 to TRBJ2-7, with no clear D. V was cut by 2 bases and J by 1 base, with 0 bases left in between. The CDR3 is 11 residues long. Germline CDR1 and CDR2: SGHVS and FQNEAQ. CDR3 in DNA: TGTGCCAGCAGCTTATCCTACGAGCAGTACTTC. Translating gives CASSLSYEQYF.

Turning to this clonotype: A junction end diverges from the germline sequence, so it may reflect a read error. CDR3 loop: CASSLGAFSIDAQYF. As DNA, the CDR3 is TGTGCCAGCAGCCTCGGGGCTTTTAGCATAGATGCGCAGTATTTT. The gene calls are TRBV7-3 and TRBJ2-3, with D perhaps matching TRBD1 or TRBD2 (5 bases each). Germline CDR1 is SGHTA and CDR2 is FQGTGA. The CDR3 has 15 amino acids. The whole variable domain, filled in from reference TRBV7-3 and TRBJ2-3, reads GAGVSQTPSNKVTEKGKYVELRCDPISGHTALYWYRQSLGQGPEFLIYFQGTGAADDSGLPNDRFFAVRPEGSVSTLKIQRTERGDSAVYLCASSLGAFSIDAQYFGPGTRLTVL.

Remarks on this clonotype: The junction departs from germline at one end; a sequencing error may be responsible. The gene calls are TRBV5-1 and TRBJ2-1; TRBD1 agrees at 9 bases. Germline loops: CDR1 SGHRS, CDR2 YFSETQ. The CDR3 consists of 15 residues. CDR3 region: CGSNLGTGSYNEQFF. CDR3 in DNA: TGCGGCAGCAACTTGGGGACAGGGTCCTACAATGAGCAGTTCTTC. Combining the CDR3 with reference TRBV5-1 and TRBJ2-1 gives the whole variable domain KAGVTQTPRYLIKTRGQQVTLSCSPISGHRSVSWYQQTPGQGLQFLFEYFSETQRNKGNFPGRFSGRQFSNSRSEMNVSTLELGDSALYLCGSNLGTGSYNEQFFGPGTRLTVL.

Notes on this clonotype: Germline and junction disagree at one end, which may indicate a read error. The chain links TRBV19 to TRBJ1-5; 8 bases agree with TRBD1. The length of the CDR3 is 15 residues. Germline V gives CDR1 LNHDA, CDR2 SQIVND (reference sequence). The CDR3 coding sequence is TGTGCCAGTAGACCTGGGACAGGCAGCAATCAGCTCCAGCATTTT. Protein: CASRPGTGSNQLQHF.

Only a few counts were recorded for this clonotype. A junction end diverges from the germline sequence, so it may reflect a read error. The chain recombines TRBV6-1 with TRBJ2-7; possible D gene TRBD1, 8 bases. The germline V gene has CDR1 MNHNS and CDR2 SASEGT. CDR3 length: 14 residues. The CDR3 loop reads CASSSGTGPYEQYF. The CDR3 nucleotides are TGTGCCAGCAGTAGCGGGACAGGACCCTACGAGCAATACTTC.

This chain links TRBV6-4 with TRBJ2-1; TRBD1 might be the D (6 bases). The CDR3 length is 15 residues. V lost 6 bases to trimming and J lost 7 bases, with 19 bases between them. Germline V gene sequence: CDR1 MRHNA, CDR2 SNTAGT. Written as DNA, the CDR3 is TGTGCCAGCAGCCACAAGGCTAGTAGGGGGAATGAGCAGTTCTTC. It yields the protein CASSHKASRGNEQFF.

This clonotype has a count of ten or more. Being one base from a much bigger clone, this may be a read error. The chain couples TRBV7-8 to TRBJ1-5; no clear D. The CDR3 spans 18 residues. The ends were cut back, 8 bases at V and 2 bases at J, with 25 bases in the middle. Germline values: CDR1 SGHVS, CDR2 FQNEAQ. CDR3 residues: CASGPRITQPDGNQPQHF. In nucleotides, the CDR3 is TGTGCCAGCGGCCCAAGAATAACCCAACCCGATGGCAATCAGCCCCAGCATTTT.

V gene TRBV7-9 combines with J gene TRBJ2-7, with 7 bases identical to TRBD1. This CDR3 region has 15 residues. The V gene end was trimmed by 2 bases and the J gene end by 6 bases; junction bases not matched to a gene: 10. Germline V gene lookup returns CDR1 SEHNR and CDR2 FQNEAQ (reference sequence). CDR3 protein: CASSLSGGSLGEQYF. CDR3 DNA: TGTGCCAGCAGCTTATCAGGGGGAAGCCTCGGCGAGCAGTACTTC.

A word on this clonotype: Germline and junction disagree at one end, which may indicate a read error. V gene TRBV11-1 combines with J gene TRBJ2-1, with 9 positions matching TRBD2. Germline lookup yields CDR1 SGHAT and CDR2 FQDESV (reference sequence). The CDR3 is 17 amino acids. The CDR3 here is CASSTPSGGRAFSELFF. The CDR3 DNA sequence: TGTGCCAGCAGCACCCCTTCTGGCGGGAGGGCCTTTAGTGAGCTGTTCTTC.